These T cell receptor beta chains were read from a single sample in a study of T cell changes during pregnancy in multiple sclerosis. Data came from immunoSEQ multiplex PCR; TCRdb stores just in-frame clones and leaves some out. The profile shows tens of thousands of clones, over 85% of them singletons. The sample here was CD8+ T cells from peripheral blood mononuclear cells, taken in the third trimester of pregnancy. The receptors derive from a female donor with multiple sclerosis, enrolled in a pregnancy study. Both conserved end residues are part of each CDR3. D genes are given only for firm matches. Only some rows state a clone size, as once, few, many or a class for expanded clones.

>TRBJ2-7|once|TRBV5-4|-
TGTGCCAGCAGCCAGGGCTACGAGCAGTACTTC
CASSQGYEQYF
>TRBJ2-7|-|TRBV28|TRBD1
TGTGCCAGCAGTCCGTCCGGGACAGGGGCGTACGAGCAGTACTTC
CASSPSGTGAYEQYF
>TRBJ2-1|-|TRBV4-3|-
TGCGCCAGCAGCCAAACGAGCTCCTACAATGAGCAGTTCTTC
CASSQTSSYNEQFF
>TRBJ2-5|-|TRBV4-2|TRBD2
TGTGCCAGCAGAGAAAGGAGCGGGGGAGAAGAGACCCAGTACTTC
CASRERSGGEETQYF
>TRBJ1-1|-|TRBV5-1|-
TGCGCCAGCAGCTTGGAGGGGAACCAGAACACTGAAGCTTTCTTT
CASSLEGNQNTEAFF
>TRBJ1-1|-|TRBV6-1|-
TGTGCCAGCAGTAAGAGGACTGAAGCTTTCTTT
CASSKRTEAFF
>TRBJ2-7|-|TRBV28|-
TGTGCCAGCAGTTTATTGATGGACACTTCCTACGAGCAGTACTTC
CASSLLMDTSYEQYF
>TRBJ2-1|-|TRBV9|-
TGTGCCAGCAGCCTGGCCGTCCAGGGCTACAATGAGCAGTTCTTC
CASSLAVQGYNEQFF
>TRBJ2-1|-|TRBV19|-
TGTGCCAGTAGTATAGGACTAAACAATGAGCAGTTCTTC
CASSIGLNNEQFF
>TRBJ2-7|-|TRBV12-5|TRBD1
TGTGCTAGTGGTTTGGGGGGACAGGGACGCGAGCAGTACTTC
CASGLGGQGREQYF
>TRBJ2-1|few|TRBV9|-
TGTGCCAGCAGCGTAGGGGGGCTACTTTACGATGAGCAGTTCTTC
CASSVGGLLYDEQFF
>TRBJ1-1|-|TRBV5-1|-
TGCGCCAGCAGCTTGAGCCCTGGATGGGGGGTTACTGAAGCTTTCTTT
CASSLSPGWGVTEAFF
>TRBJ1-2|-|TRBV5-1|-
TGCGCCAGCAGTTCCGGAACGGGACTCCCTAACTATGGCTACACCTTC
CASSSGTGLPNYGYTF
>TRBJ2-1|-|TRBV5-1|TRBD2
TGCGCCAGCAGCTTACTAGCGGGGGGGCTCTTATCCTACAATGAGCAGTTCTTC
CASSLLAGGLLSYNEQFF
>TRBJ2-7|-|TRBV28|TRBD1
TGTGCCAGCAGCCTTCTACCGGGACAGTCCTACGAGCAGTACTTC
CASSLLPGQSYEQYF
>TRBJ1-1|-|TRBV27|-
TGTGCCAGCAGTTCCCGTTGGGGCCGGAACACTGAAGCTTTCTTT
CASSSRWGRNTEAFF
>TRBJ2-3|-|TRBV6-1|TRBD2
TGTGCCAGCAGTGAAGAGGGACTAGTGTTCGCGACAGATACGCAGTATTTT
CASSEEGLVFATDTQYF
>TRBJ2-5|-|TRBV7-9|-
TGTGCCAGCAGGGTGGGGGCGGAGACCCAGTACTTC
CASRVGAETQYF
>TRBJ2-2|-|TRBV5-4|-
TGTGCCAGCAGCTCGGGGGATCAGGGGGCCGGGGAGCTGTTTTTT
CASSSGDQGAGELFF
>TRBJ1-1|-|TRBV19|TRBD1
TGTGCCAGTAGTTTACAGGGGGGCAACACTGAAGCTTTCTTT
CASSLQGGNTEAFF
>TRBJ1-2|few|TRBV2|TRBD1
TGTGCCAGCAGTGAGCTACCCTCCGGGACAGCGAGCTATGGCTACACCTTC
CASSELPSGTASYGYTF
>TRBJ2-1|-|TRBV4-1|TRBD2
TGCGCCAGCAGCCAAGGGGGGGGCTCCTACAATGAGCAGTTCTTC
CASSQGGGSYNEQFF
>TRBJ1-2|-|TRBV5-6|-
TGTGCCAGCAGCTTGGGCAGTTCTAACTATGGCTACACCTTC
CASSLGSSNYGYTF
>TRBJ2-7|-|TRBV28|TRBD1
TGTGCCAGCAGTCCCCGGACAGGTTCCTACGAGCAGTACTTC
CASSPRTGSYEQYF
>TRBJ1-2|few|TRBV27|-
TGTGCCAGCAGCCCCAACCCCGGCCCGGGACACTACGGCTACACCTTC
CASSPNPGPGHYGYTF
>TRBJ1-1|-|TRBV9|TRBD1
TGTGCCAGCAGCGTAGCCGGGACAGGGATGGCTTTCTTT
CASSVAGTGMAFF
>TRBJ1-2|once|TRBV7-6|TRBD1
TGTGCCAGCAGAGGGACAGGGGACTATGGCTACACCTTC
CASRGTGDYGYTF
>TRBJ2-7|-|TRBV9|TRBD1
TGTGCCAGCAGCGGTGGGACAGAAACCTACGAGCAGTACTTC
CASSGGTETYEQYF
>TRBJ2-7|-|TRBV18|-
TGTGCCAGCTCACTTGACAGCGCCTACGAGCAGTACTTC
CASSLDSAYEQYF
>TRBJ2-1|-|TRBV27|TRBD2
TGTGCCAGCGGCGGGGGGAGGAATGAGCAGTTCTTC
CASGGGRNEQFF
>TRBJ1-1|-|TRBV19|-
TGTGCCAGTATTCAGGGATCCACTGAAGCTTTCTTT
CASIQGSTEAFF
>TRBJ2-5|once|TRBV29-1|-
TGCAGCGTTGAAGTAGCGGAGTGGGATGAGACCCAGTACTTC
CSVEVAEWDETQYF
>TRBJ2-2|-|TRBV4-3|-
TGCGCCAGCAGCCAAGAGAACGTCGGGTATACCGGGGAGCTGTTTTTT
CASSQENVGYTGELFF
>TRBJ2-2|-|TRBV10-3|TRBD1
TGTGCCATCAGTGACCTGAACCGGGACAGGGGGGACTCCGGGGAGCTGTTTTTT
CAISDLNRDRGDSGELFF
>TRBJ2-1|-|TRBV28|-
TGTGCCAGCAGTTTAGCAGGGGCGGGCTACAATGAGCAGTTCTTC
CASSLAGAGYNEQFF
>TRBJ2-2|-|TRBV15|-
TGTGCCACCCTATTGAGTCCCGACAAAACCAACCCGGGGACCGGGGAGCTGTTTTTT
CATLLSPDKTNPGTGELFF
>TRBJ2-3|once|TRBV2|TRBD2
TGTGCCAGCAGTCCGGCTAGCGGGGCCGCAGAAAGCACAGATACGCAGTATTTT
CASSPASGAAESTDTQYF
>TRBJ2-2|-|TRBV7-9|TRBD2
TGTGCCAGCAGCTTAGAAACTAGCGGGCACAACACCGGGGAGCTGTTTTTT
CASSLETSGHNTGELFF
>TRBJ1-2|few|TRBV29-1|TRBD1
TGCAGCGGCCTAGGACAGGGGGCTTATGGCTACACCTTC
CSGLGQGAYGYTF
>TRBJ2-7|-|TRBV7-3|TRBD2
TGTGCCAGCAGTATAGCGGGAGGGCCGAACGAGCAGTACTTC
CASSIAGGPNEQYF
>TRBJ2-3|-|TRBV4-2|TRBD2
TGTGCCAGCAGCCCCCAAGCGGGGGGGGCGGGGGATACGCAGTATTTT
CASSPQAGGAGDTQYF
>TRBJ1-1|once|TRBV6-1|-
TGTGCCAGCAGTGAATGGTTGGGGGGGGCGAACACTGAAGCTTTCTTT
CASSEWLGGANTEAFF